Sequencing of this T cell receptor beta chain was carried out in a study of technical replicates of blood from a few donors. This clone was observed once. In germline, CDR1 is SGHNT, CDR2 YYREEE (reference sequence). V dropped 4 bases and J dropped 4 bases, with 11 bases sitting between them. The CDR3 covers 14 residues. Profiled with immunoSEQ multiplex PCR; TCRdb holds only in-frame clones, not every one. The sample has some 70,000 clones, around 97% seen once; the top ten hold approximately 0.3%. This TCR was recovered from a human donor in good health. Sequencing was done on a sample of T cells isolated from PBMCs. The chain combines TRBV5-4 with TRBJ2-2; D is perhaps TRBD2 (5 bases). The CDR3: CASSPQRATGELFF. The CDR3 bases are TGTGCCAGCAGCCCCCAGAGGGCCACCGGGGAGCTGTTTTTT.